These 18 T cell receptor beta chains originate from one sample sequenced in a study of blood T cell repertoires in COVID-19 (dated by TCRdb to the early 2020s). Library preparation used the immunoSEQ multiplex PCR assay. This immuneACCESS table, as held by TCRdb, lists in-frame sequences with V and J called but not all clones. Of the missing ones, under half trace to an unresolved V gene in checked studies; the others have no known cause. Counted in this sample were over 150,000 clones; just under 85% of them appeared once. 6.5% to 7% of the sample lies in the top ten. Material for sequencing was peripheral blood. The receptors shown here come from a human donor with acute or convalescent COVID-19. The donor label of this sample is uncertain.

Written as DNA, the CDR3 is TGTGCCAGCAGCGCCCAGGACGGGAGGATGGACGAGCAGTACTTC. Amino acids: CASSAQDGRMDEQYF. The genes are TRBV6-5 and TRBJ2-7; 7 bases agree with TRBD2. Germline V lookup: CDR1 MNHEY, CDR2 SVGAGI. The CDR3 length is 15 residues. The V segment lost 6 bases and the J segment 5 bases; nucleotides outside the gene matches: 13.

This sequence joins TRBV7-8 and TRBJ2-7, with TRBD2 matching over 7 bases. In germline, CDR1 is SGHVS, CDR2 FQNEAQ. V shed 5 bases and J 0 bases; nucleotides not matched to a gene: 4. This CDR3 has 14 amino acids. CDR3 coding DNA: TGTGCCAGCAGCCGCCGCGGGAGCTCCTACGAGCAGTACTTC. It encodes CASSRRGSSYEQYF.

The CDR3 protein is CASSSYGGTSTDTQYF. CDR3 DNA: TGCGCCAGCAGCAGTTACGGGGGGACGAGCACAGATACGCAGTATTTT. V usage is TRBV5-1 and J usage is TRBJ2-3; 7 bases are shared with TRBD2. The CDR3 is 16 amino acids. V lost 4 bases and J lost 0; bases outside the gene matches: 8. In germline, CDR1 is SGHRS, CDR2 YFSETQ.

The rearrangement links TRBV19 to TRBJ2-4, with 8 bases identical to TRBD1. This CDR3 is built from 15 residues. V lost 2 bases, J lost 2 bases, and 2 bases stayed unmatched. Germline CDR1 LNHDA, CDR2 SQIVND (reference sequence). The CDR3: CASSIQGASKNIQYF. The CDR3 region has the DNA TGTGCCAGTAGTATACAGGGGGCCTCCAAAAACATTCAGTACTTC.

V is TRBV12-2 and J is TRBJ1-2; TRBD1, the table's D call, was not compared with the DNA. TRBV12-2 is a listed pseudogene. The CDR3 consists of 14 residues. CDR3 residues: CASRLSDRVYGYTF. The CDR3 DNA sequence: TGTGCAAGTCGCTTATCAGACAGGGTCTATGGCTACACCTTC.

The chain uses TRBV11-2 and TRBJ2-3; 9 bases fit TRBD1. Losses at the gene ends were 2 bases for V and 5 bases for J; bases not matched to a gene: 17. The CDR3 contains 19 residues. CDR1 SGHAT and CDR2 FQNNGV come from the germline V gene. The CDR3 DNA sequence: TGTGCCAGCAGCTTAAGGACAGGGGCCCTTCACGGGAGAGGAGATACGCAGTATTTT. It specifies CASSLRTGALHGRGDTQYF.

V and J are TRBV2 and TRBJ2-7; 10 nucleotides align to TRBD1. Trimming cost V 6 bases and J 6 bases; bases outside gene matches: 8. This CDR3 is built from 14 residues. Germline V lookup: CDR1 SNHLY, CDR2 FYNNEI. CDR3 bases: TGTGCCAGCAGGCACGTCGGGACAGGGGCCGAGCAGTACTTC. This codes for CASRHVGTGAEQYF.

This clone has more than one count but fewer than ten. The J gene is TRBJ1-1, the V gene TRBV9; D call uncertain. V was clipped by 1 base and J by 7 bases, with 14 bases between them. This CDR3 spans 14 amino acids. Germline assignment: CDR1 SGDLS and CDR2 YYNGEE. The CDR3 DNA is TGTGCCAGCAGCGTAACCCCTGGCACTATTGAAGCTTTCTTT. Translated: CASSVTPGTIEAFF.

J is TRBJ1-1 and V is TRBV11-2; D ambiguous. The CDR3 sequence is 12 residues long. Trimming removed 7 bases from V and 7 bases from J, with 13 bases in between. In germline, CDR1 is SGHAT, CDR2 FQNNGV. The CDR3 coding sequence is TGTGCCAGCACAAAATGGGAGGGTGAAGCTTTCTTT. Protein: CASTKWEGEAFF.

This clone occurred many times. This chain connects TRBV10-3 to TRBJ2-3; 10 bases are shared with TRBD2. Unmatched junction bases numbered 8, after V lost 7 bases and J lost 1 base. CDR3 length equals 16 residues. The germline V gene has CDR1 ENHRY and CDR2 SYGVKD. CDR3 residues: CAIKFQREGGTDTQYF. CDR3 bases: TGTGCCATCAAGTTTCAGCGGGAGGGAGGCACAGATACGCAGTATTTT.

This clone was counted a few times. V gene TRBV30 combines with J gene TRBJ1-2; 9 bases agree with TRBD1. J gave up 2 bases and V 5 bases, and 6 bases lay outside the gene matches. Germline assignment: CDR1 GTSNPN and CDR2 SVGIG (reference sequence). The CDR3 has 14 amino acids. The CDR3 sequence: CAWSDRGRNYGYTF. Written as DNA, the CDR3 is TGTGCCTGGTCCGACAGGGGGAGAAACTATGGCTACACCTTC.

The chain uses TRBV5-1 and TRBJ2-7; possible D gene TRBD1, 6 bases. CDR1 and CDR2 from the germline V gene are SGHRS and YFSETQ. The CDR3 runs 15 residues. Trimming took 2 bases from V and 5 from J, leaving 17 bases between them. The CDR3 nucleotides read TGCGCCAGCAGCTTAAAGCTGACAGGTCGCGACGAGCAGTACTTC. Protein sequence: CASSLKLTGRDEQYF.

The chain joins TRBV30 to TRBJ1-1; 8 positions match TRBD1. J lost 0 bases, V lost 7 bases, and 7 bases had no gene match. CDR1 and CDR2 from the germline V gene are GTSNPN and SVGIG (reference sequence). This CDR3 is built from 14 residues. CDR3 loop: CAYTGQAMNTEAFF. The CDR3 region has the DNA TGTGCCTACACGGGACAGGCTATGAACACTGAAGCTTTCTTT.

This clone was observed a single time. The chain links TRBV7-2 to TRBJ2-2; 15 nucleotides agree with TRBD2. Trimming removed 3 bases from V and 5 bases from J; junction bases left unmatched: 10. Germline lookup yields CDR1 SGHTA and CDR2 FQGNSA. The CDR3 is 19 residues long. The CDR3 nucleotides read TGTGCCAGCAGCTTGTATGGACTAGCGGGAGGGGTGGGTACCGGGGAGCTGTTTTTT. It yields the protein CASSLYGLAGGVGTGELFF.

V usage is TRBV9 and J usage is TRBJ2-6; TRBD2 is a possible D gene (5 bases). The germline CDR1 and CDR2 sequences are SGDLS and YYNGEE. This CDR3 contains 13 residues. V lost 4 bases to trimming and J lost 4 bases, with 6 bases between them. The CDR3 DNA reads TGTGCCAGCAGCCGAGGGGGGGCCAACGTCCTGACTTTC. The encoded protein is CASSRGGANVLTF. Filled out from reference TRBV9 and TRBJ2-6, the complete variable domain reads DSGVTQTPKHLITATGQRVTLRCSPRSGDLSVYWYQQSLDQGLQFLIQYYNGEERAKGNILERFSAQQFPDLHSELNLSSLELGDSALYFCASSRGGANVLTFGAGSRLTVL.

The chain joins TRBV27 to TRBJ1-1, with a weak D call TRBD1 (5 bases). The CDR3 contains 13 residues. Germline V gives CDR1 MNHEY, CDR2 SMNVEV (reference sequence). V shed 6 bases and J shed 4 bases, with 12 bases lying between them. CDR3 sequence (DNA): TGTGCCAGCAGGCAACTCGGGGGCACTGAAGCTTTCTTT. Residues: CASRQLGGTEAFF.

The chain is built from TRBV11-2 and TRBJ2-1, with TRBD2 matching over 10 bases. Germline V gene data show CDR1 as SGHAT and CDR2 as FQNNGV. The junction had 4 bases not matched to a gene; V was cut back by 2 bases and J by 0 bases. The CDR3 totals 17 residues. The CDR3, as DNA: TGTGCCAGCAGCTTACTAGCGGGAGTCATCTCCTACAATGAGCAGTTCTTC. This codes for CASSLLAGVISYNEQFF.

The chain is built from TRBV3-1 (or the pseudogene TRBV3-2) and TRBJ2-1; the D is unclear. V lost 4 bases and J 9 bases, leaving 16 bases between the germline ends. This CDR3 is built from 14 residues. Germline V lookup: CDR1 LGHDT, CDR2 YNNKEL (reference sequence). The CDR3 coding sequence is TGTGCCAGCAGCCCCAGGATTGGCCTTGGTGAGCAGTTCTTC. Encoded protein: CASSPRIGLGEQFF.